This T cell receptor beta chain is drawn from a study of shared clonotypes between healthy human individuals. Study details: For every donor, three CD4 naive, three CD4 memory, two CD8 naive and one CD8 memory plates were used.

Remarks on this clone: Its matching antigen is unknown.

TCRdb's table, derived via immunoSEQ multiplex PCR, lists solely in-frame clones and lacks some. The table records some 980,000 clones, 76% of them present only once. Study-level results: Sampling involved blood alone; tissue repertoires likely differ. Naive CD4 clonotypes overlapped across several donors at roughly 5.1%.

Germline CDR1 reads MNHNS; CDR2 reads SASEGT. The CDR3 totals 16 residues. The V and J ends lost 4 bases and 6 bases respectively, with 21 bases between them. Every contributor of samples was a Caucasian grown-up residing in Nashville, Tennessee. This chain joins TRBV6-1 and TRBJ1-1, with a weak D call TRBD1 (5 bases). This TCR derives from a man aged 18-30 years in good health. The sequenced sample was memory CD4+ T cells sorted from blood. The subset was: CD45RA-negative fraction. In DNA form, the CDR3 reads TGTGCCAGCAGTGTCGGTCCTCAGGGACGAGTACCTGAAGCTTTCTTT. Amino acid sequence: CASSVGPQGRVPEAFF.